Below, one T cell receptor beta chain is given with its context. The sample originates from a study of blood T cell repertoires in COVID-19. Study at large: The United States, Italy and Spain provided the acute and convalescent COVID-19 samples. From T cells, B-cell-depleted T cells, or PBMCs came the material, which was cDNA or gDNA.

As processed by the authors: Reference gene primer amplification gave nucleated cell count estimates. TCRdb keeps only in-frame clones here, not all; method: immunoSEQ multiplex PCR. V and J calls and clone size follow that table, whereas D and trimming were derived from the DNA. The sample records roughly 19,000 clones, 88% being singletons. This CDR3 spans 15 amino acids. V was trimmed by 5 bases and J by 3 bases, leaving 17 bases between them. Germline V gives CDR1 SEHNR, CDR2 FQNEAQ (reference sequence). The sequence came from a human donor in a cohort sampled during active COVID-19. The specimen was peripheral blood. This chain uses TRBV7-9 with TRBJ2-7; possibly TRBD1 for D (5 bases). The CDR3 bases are TGTGCCAGCAGCGTAAGAACGGGCAGGGACTACGAGCAGTACTTC. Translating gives CASSVRTGRDYEQYF.